The 19 T cell receptor beta chains below were found in one sample sequenced in a study of blood T cells in healthy people across ages. Combining a sample-barcoded 5' primer with a J-beta primer mix, a second PCR ran for about 6 to 11 cycles. One entry per CDR3 protein, called by TCRdb with MiXCR from the 5' RACE reads. This sample has 2 million or so distinct CDR3 sequences, with roughly 49% found just once. The sequenced sample consisted of blood. These receptor sequences come from a woman aged 40 to 50 in good health.

The V call is TRBV28, the J call TRBJ2-7, with 13 bases that match TRBD2. The CDR3 is made up of 19 amino acids. Germline V gives CDR1 MDHEN, CDR2 SYDVKM. The V and J ends lost 4 bases and 1 base, in that order; junction bases with no gene match: 13. The CDR3, as DNA: TGTGCCAGCAGTTCAACCGGGACTAGCGGGGCACATAAATCCTACGAGCAGTACTTC. Protein: CASSSTGTSGAHKSYEQYF.

This clonotype was counted a few times. This sequence joins TRBV4-1 and TRBJ2-5; D tentatively fits TRBD1 or TRBD2 (5 bases each). Germline V CDR1 and CDR2: MGHRA, YSYEKL. The CDR3 contains 15 residues. Trimming shortened V by 0 bases and J by 5 bases, and 13 bases separated the two germline ends. The CDR3 sequence is CASSQDEGWGETQYF. The CDR3 nucleotides read TGCGCCAGCAGCCAAGATGAGGGTTGGGGGGAGACCCAGTACTTC.

This clonotype was recorded only once. The chain recombines TRBV7-6 with TRBJ1-5; D is undetermined. Germline values: CDR1 SGHVS, CDR2 FNYEAQ. The CDR3 length is 15 residues. Deletions cut 0 bases from V and 7 bases from J, with 13 bases between. The CDR3 loop reads CASSLADGSGQPQHF. For the CDR3, the DNA is TGTGCCAGCAGCTTAGCGGATGGGTCGGGACAGCCCCAGCATTTT.

The J gene is TRBJ2-3, the V gene TRBV27; TRBD1 aligns across 11 bases. The V gene's germline CDR1 is MNHEY and CDR2 SMNVEV (reference sequence). The J segment lost 0 bases and the V segment lost 6 bases, leaving 5 bases of the junction unmatched. The CDR3 contains 16 residues. CDR3 sequence: CASRRDRGFSTDTQYF. The CDR3, as DNA: TGTGCCAGCAGACGGGACAGGGGGTTCAGCACAGATACGCAGTATTTT.

The chain joins TRBV24-1 to TRBJ1-5; D ambiguous. The CDR3 sequence is 14 residues long. The germline V gene has CDR1 KGHDR and CDR2 SFDVKD. Trimming shortened V by 3 bases and J by 9 bases, and 14 bases separated the two germline ends. The CDR3 sequence is CATSDRTAPRPQHF. The DNA for the CDR3 is TGTGCCACCAGTGATAGGACGGCCCCACGGCCCCAGCATTTT.

V usage is TRBV20-1 and J usage is TRBJ2-3; 7 nucleotides align to TRBD1. Germline V lookup: CDR1 DFQATT, CDR2 SNEGSKA (reference sequence). The ends lost 3 bases at V and 8 bases at J; junction bases unmatched: 8. This CDR3 has 13 residues. The CDR3 coding sequence is TGCAGTGCTAGTCGCCAGGGGGAAGGTACGCAGTATTTT. It yields the protein CSASRQGEGTQYF.

The chain carries TRBV4-2 and TRBJ2-7; no definite D call. The CDR3 loop spans 16 amino acids. CDR1 is LGHNA, CDR2 YNFKEQ, per germline. Between the trimmed V and J ends, which lost 0 bases and 4 bases, there was a span of 16 bases. DNA for the CDR3: TGTGCCAGCAGCCAAGATCAGGCTGGGGATTTATACGAGCAGTACTTC. It specifies CASSQDQAGDLYEQYF.

This clonotype was recorded a few times. V and J are TRBV7-9 and TRBJ2-3, with TRBD2 matching over 8 bases. CDR1 SEHNR and CDR2 FQNEAQ come from the germline V gene (reference sequence). V lost 5 bases and J lost 0; bases outside the gene matches: 10. CDR3 length: 17 amino acids. The CDR3 coding sequence is TGTGCCAGCAGCCGCCCAGGGACTAGAGAGAGCACAGATACGCAGTATTTT. Translating it yields CASSRPGTRESTDTQYF.

The chain recombines TRBV6-1 with TRBJ2-4; D is perhaps TRBD1 (6 bases). With 3 bases removed from V and 0 bases from J, the gap between germline ends came to 21 bases. This CDR3 spans 19 amino acids. Per germline, CDR1 MNHNS and CDR2 SASEGT. The DNA of the CDR3 is TGTGCCAGCAGTGATCAAGCCGGACAGACCCTGCTAGCCAAAAACATTCAGTACTTC. This encodes CASSDQAGQTLLAKNIQYF.

The chain uses TRBV20-1 and TRBJ1-2; D may be TRBD1 (5 bases). The CDR3 is made up of 16 amino acids. The V end was cut by 5 bases, the J end by 0 bases, with 19 bases between. Germline lookup yields CDR1 DFQATT and CDR2 SNEGSKA (reference sequence). The CDR3 DNA reads as TGCAGTGCTCCCCAGCCCAGGGACCGTCCTAACTATGGCTACACCTTC. Protein product: CSAPQPRDRPNYGYTF.

The V gene is TRBV5-1, the J gene TRBJ2-3; 8 bases line up with TRBD2. The germline CDR1 and CDR2 sequences are SGHRS and YFSETQ. V was clipped by 0 bases and J by 4 bases; unmatched bases: 7. This CDR3 comprises 16 residues. The CDR3 sequence is CASSLALGGAADTQYF. CDR3 DNA: TGCGCCAGCAGCTTGGCTCTCGGGGGGGCGGCAGATACGCAGTATTTT. The full variable domain, with the rest looked up from reference TRBV5-1 and TRBJ2-3, is KAGVTQTPRYLIKTRGQQVTLSCSPISGHRSVSWYQQTPGQGLQFLFEYFSETQRNKGNFPGRFSGRQFSNSRSEMNVSTLELGDSALYLCASSLALGGAADTQYFGPGTRLTVL.

The rearrangement uses TRBV15 and TRBJ2-5, with D possibly matching TRBD2 (5 bases). Looked up from germline, CDR1 is LNHNV and CDR2 is YYDKDF (reference sequence). The CDR3 covers 15 residues. The V gene lost 0 bases and the J gene lost 5 bases, with 13 bases spanning the gap. CDR3 residues: CATSRDERRAETQYF. CDR3 sequence (DNA): TGTGCCACCAGCAGAGATGAGCGGCGGGCGGAGACCCAGTACTTC. Full variable domain (outside the CDR3, taken from reference TRBV15 and TRBJ2-5): DAMVIQNPRYQVTQFGKPVTLSCSQTLNHNVMYWYQQKSSQAPKLLFHYYDKDFNNEADTPDNFQSRRPNTSFCFLDIRSPGLGDTAMYLCATSRDERRAETQYFGPGTRLLVL.

This rearrangement joins TRBV7-2 to TRBJ1-6; tentatively, D is TRBD1 (6 bases). Germline CDR1 reads SGHTA; CDR2 reads FQGNSA. The CDR3 runs to 17 residues. Trimming stripped 2 bases from V and 7 bases from J, with 18 bases between. The CDR3: CASSLLPPGAGNSPLHF. The CDR3 DNA sequence: TGTGCCAGCAGCTTACTCCCCCCAGGGGCTGGAAATTCACCCCTCCACTTT.

This clonotype was found a few times. The CDR3 loop is CASSDGTGSSYEQYF. Written as DNA, the CDR3 is TGTGCCAGCAGTGACGGGACAGGGTCCAGCTACGAGCAGTACTTC. This chain connects TRBV2 to TRBJ2-7, with 9 bases aligning to TRBD1. The length of the CDR3 is 15 residues. Losses at the gene ends were 3 bases for V and 3 bases for J; bases not matched to a gene: 6. The germline gives CDR1 SNHLY, CDR2 FYNNEI.

The chain has TRBV6-1 and TRBJ2-7, with D unclear. V was clipped by 5 bases and J by 2 bases, with 13 bases between them. The CDR3 has 14 amino acids. Germline CDR1 MNHNS, CDR2 SASEGT. The CDR3 region is CASSRAGRPYEQYF. The CDR3 DNA is TGTGCCAGCAGTCGGGCAGGTAGACCCTACGAGCAGTACTTC.

The sample holds a few counts of this clonotype. The chain couples TRBV24-1 to TRBJ2-7, with TRBD1 identical over 7 bases. This CDR3 is built from 12 residues. V lost 4 bases to trimming and J lost 6 bases; unmatched junction nucleotides: 2. Germline loops: CDR1 KGHDR, CDR2 SFDVKD. Here the CDR3 reads CATSERGREQYF. The CDR3, as DNA: TGTGCCACCAGTGAAAGGGGGCGCGAGCAGTACTTC.

This chain uses TRBV24-1 with TRBJ2-3; TRBD1 matches at 8 bases. V shed 4 bases and J 3 bases; nucleotides not matched to a gene: 14. The CDR3 has 18 residues. Germline CDR1 reads KGHDR; CDR2 reads SFDVKD. The CDR3: CATSDSNPYRGTTDTQYF. The CDR3 DNA reads TGTGCCACCAGTGACTCAAACCCATACAGGGGGACGACAGATACGCAGTATTTT.

CDR3 loop: CASSQDPPLGPPSQQYF. In nucleotides, the CDR3 is TGTGCCAGCAGCCAAGACCCACCTCTCGGTCCCCCCAGTCAGCAGTACTTC. V and J are TRBV3-1 and TRBJ2-5; D call uncertain. The CDR3 runs 17 residues. V was clipped by 0 bases and J by 11 bases, with 25 bases between them. Germline values: CDR1 LGHDT, CDR2 YNNKEL (reference sequence).

J is TRBJ2-1 and V is TRBV2, with 14 bases that match TRBD2. This CDR3 region has 19 residues. Per the germline V gene, CDR1 is SNHLY and CDR2 is FYNNEI. V lost 7 bases, J lost 6 bases, and 17 bases stayed unmatched. The chain's CDR3 is CASTRARLAGGPVPNEQFF. As DNA, the CDR3 is TGTGCCAGCACTAGGGCCAGACTAGCGGGGGGGCCTGTTCCCAATGAGCAGTTCTTC. Full variable domain (rest looked up from reference TRBV2 and TRBJ2-1): EPEVTQTPSHQVTQMGQEVILRCVPISNHLYFYWYRQILGQKVEFLVSFYNNEISEKSEIFDDQFSVERPDGSNFTLKIRSTKLEDSAMYFCASTRARLAGGPVPNEQFFGPGTRLTVL.